A selection of T cell receptor beta chains follows, all from one sample in a study of cytomegalovirus exposure and HLA in healthy donors. Generated by immunoSEQ multiplex PCR, the TCRdb table keeps only in-frame clones and is missing some. The repertoire holds some 160,000 clones, with roughly 9.4% as singletons. The sequencing input was PBMCs. The receptors were sampled from a male donor in good health and CMV-seronegative. The CDR3 runs from the conserved cysteine through the conserved F or W. The D gene is left open where the match is weak. Only some rows state a clone size, as once, few, many or a class for expanded clones.

D gene: TRBD1
V gene: TRBV7-2
J gene: TRBJ2-7
clone size: .
CDR3 protein: CASSLLPGGHYEQYF
CDR3 DNA: TGTGCCAGCAGCTTACTTCCAGGGGGACACTACGAGCAGTACTTC

D gene: .
V gene: TRBV7-2
J gene: TRBJ1-4
clone size: few
CDR3 protein: CASSLNQGNEKLFF
CDR3 DNA: TGTGCCAGCAGCTTAAACCAGGGGAATGAAAAACTGTTTTTT

D gene: TRBD1
V gene: TRBV19
J gene: TRBJ2-6
clone size: .
CDR3 protein: CASSKGAGTGGPGANVLTF
CDR3 DNA: TGTGCCAGTAGTAAGGGGGCCGGGACAGGAGGGCCTGGGGCCAACGTCCTGACTTTC

D gene: TRBD1
V gene: TRBV5-1
J gene: TRBJ1-2
clone size: .
CDR3 protein: CASSLGDRVEGYTF
CDR3 DNA: TGCGCCAGCAGCTTGGGGGACAGGGTGGAGGGCTACACCTTC

D gene: TRBD2
V gene: TRBV5-1
J gene: TRBJ2-1
clone size: few
CDR3 protein: CASSLASGGTNEQFF
CDR3 DNA: TGCGCCAGCAGCCTTGCTAGCGGGGGGACCAATGAGCAGTTCTTC

D gene: .
V gene: TRBV14
J gene: TRBJ2-1
clone size: .
CDR3 protein: CASSQDTNNEQFF
CDR3 DNA: TGTGCCAGCAGCCAAGATACAAACAATGAGCAGTTCTTC

D gene: .
V gene: TRBV6-1
J gene: TRBJ1-5
clone size: .
CDR3 protein: CATLDTTGTQPQHF
CDR3 DNA: TGTGCCACCTTAGACACCACAGGCACCCAGCCCCAGCATTTT

D gene: TRBD1
V gene: TRBV6-5
J gene: TRBJ1-5
clone size: few
CDR3 protein: CASSYRQGNQPQHF
CDR3 DNA: TGTGCCAGCAGTTACCGACAGGGGAATCAGCCCCAGCATTTT

D gene: .
V gene: TRBV9
J gene: TRBJ2-2
clone size: .
CDR3 protein: CASSVDIVLAGTGELFF
CDR3 DNA: TGTGCCAGCAGCGTAGACATAGTCCTAGCTGGCACCGGGGAGCTGTTTTTT

D gene: TRBD1
V gene: TRBV28
J gene: TRBJ1-2
clone size: .
CDR3 protein: CASSLTGGSLHNYGYTF
CDR3 DNA: TGTGCCAGCAGTTTAACAGGGGGCTCCCTACATAACTATGGCTACACCTTC

D gene: .
V gene: TRBV19
J gene: TRBJ1-3
clone size: .
CDR3 protein: CASSIGRQVRGNTIYF
CDR3 DNA: TGTGCCAGTAGTATAGGGCGACAGGTCCGTGGAAACACCATATATTTT

D gene: .
V gene: TRBV11-2
J gene: TRBJ1-1
clone size: .
CDR3 protein: CASSLLSYGSTEAFF
CDR3 DNA: TGTGCCAGCAGCTTACTTAGCTATGGGAGCACTGAAGCTTTCTTT

D gene: TRBD1
V gene: TRBV7-9
J gene: TRBJ2-5
clone size: .
CDR3 protein: CASSSHRGRVETQYF
CDR3 DNA: TGTGCCAGCAGCTCCCACAGGGGGCGTGTGGAGACCCAGTACTTC

D gene: .
V gene: TRBV28
J gene: TRBJ1-2
clone size: few
CDR3 protein: CASSSPGSNYGYTF
CDR3 DNA: TGTGCCAGCAGTTCCCCGGGGTCGAACTATGGCTACACCTTC

D gene: TRBD2
V gene: TRBV5-4
J gene: TRBJ2-1
clone size: .
CDR3 protein: CASSLESSSGDLKIF
CDR3 DNA: TGTGCCAGCAGCTTGGAAAGTTCCAGCGGGGACCTTAAGATCTTC

D gene: .
V gene: TRBV4-3
J gene: TRBJ1-1
clone size: .
CDR3 protein: CASSRKQAAEAFF
CDR3 DNA: TGCGCCAGCAGCCGGAAACAGGCGGCTGAAGCTTTCTTT

D gene: .
V gene: TRBV5-1
J gene: TRBJ1-5
clone size: .
CDR3 protein: CASSLLGNQPQHF
CDR3 DNA: TGCGCCAGCAGCTTGTTAGGCAATCAGCCCCAGCATTTT

D gene: .
V gene: TRBV5-1
J gene: TRBJ1-3
clone size: .
CDR3 protein: CASSLATGTGNTIYF
CDR3 DNA: TGCGCCAGCAGCTTGGCCACAGGGACAGGAAACACCATATATTTT

D gene: TRBD1
V gene: TRBV14
J gene: TRBJ2-3
clone size: .
CDR3 protein: CASSQDWTGDSTDTQYF
CDR3 DNA: TGTGCCAGCAGCCAAGATTGGACAGGGGATAGCACAGATACGCAGTATTTT

D gene: .
V gene: TRBV2
J gene: TRBJ2-7
clone size: .
CDR3 protein: CASSEVRPGGSYEQYF
CDR3 DNA: TGTGCCAGCAGTGAAGTTCGTCCCGGCGGATCCTACGAGCAGTACTTC

D gene: TRBD1
V gene: TRBV30
J gene: TRBJ2-1
clone size: .
CDR3 protein: CAWDLDRGNEQFF
CDR3 DNA: TGTGCCTGGGATCTGGACAGGGGGAATGAGCAGTTCTTC

D gene: TRBD1
V gene: TRBV5-1
J gene: TRBJ1-2
clone size: few
CDR3 protein: CASSGRDRGSLLDGYTF
CDR3 DNA: TGCGCCAGCAGCGGACGGGACAGGGGAAGTCTTCTGGATGGCTACACCTTC

D gene: TRBD2
V gene: TRBV11-3
J gene: TRBJ2-3
clone size: few
CDR3 protein: CASSPGTSGGLWDTQYF
CDR3 DNA: TGTGCCAGCAGCCCCGGGACTAGCGGGGGCCTTTGGGATACGCAGTATTTT

D gene: .
V gene: TRBV5-1
J gene: TRBJ1-1
clone size: few
CDR3 protein: CASRLDRNTEAFF
CDR3 DNA: TGCGCCAGCAGATTGGACAGGAACACTGAAGCTTTCTTT

D gene: .
V gene: TRBV2
J gene: TRBJ1-5
clone size: few
CDR3 protein: CASSGYSPGPQHF
CDR3 DNA: TGTGCCAGCAGCGGCTACAGCCCAGGGCCCCAGCATTTT

D gene: .
V gene: TRBV5-6
J gene: TRBJ1-5
clone size: .
CDR3 protein: CASSLGQGGQPQHF
CDR3 DNA: TGTGCCAGCAGCTTAGGCCAGGGCGGTCAGCCCCAGCATTTT

D gene: .
V gene: TRBV19
J gene: TRBJ1-4
clone size: .
CDR3 protein: CASSIPRETNEKLFF
CDR3 DNA: TGTGCCAGTAGTATACCCAGGGAAACTAATGAAAAACTGTTTTTT

D gene: TRBD2
V gene: TRBV5-5
J gene: TRBJ2-7
clone size: .
CDR3 protein: CASSSLAGGPLEQYF
CDR3 DNA: TGTGCCAGCAGCTCGCTAGCGGGAGGGCCTCTCGAGCAGTACTTC

D gene: .
V gene: TRBV7-9
J gene: TRBJ1-2
clone size: .
CDR3 protein: CASSLAQGGYTF
CDR3 DNA: TGTGCCAGCAGCTTAGCGCAGGGTGGCTACACCTTC

D gene: .
V gene: TRBV2
J gene: TRBJ2-7
clone size: .
CDR3 protein: CASSHLDRVYEQYF
CDR3 DNA: TGTGCCAGCAGTCATCTGGACAGAGTCTACGAGCAGTACTTC

D gene: TRBD1
V gene: TRBV29-1
J gene: TRBJ1-1
clone size: .
CDR3 protein: CSVNDRGPAAFF
CDR3 DNA: TGCAGCGTGAACGACAGGGGCCCTGCCGCTTTCTTT

D gene: .
V gene: TRBV7-2
J gene: TRBJ1-1
clone size: .
CDR3 protein: CASSLGVMEYTEAFF
CDR3 DNA: TGTGCCAGCAGCTTAGGAGTAATGGAGTACACTGAAGCTTTCTTT

D gene: .
V gene: TRBV27
J gene: TRBJ1-6
clone size: .
CDR3 protein: CASSSPINNSPLHF
CDR3 DNA: TGTGCCAGCAGTTCACCTATCAACAATTCACCCCTCCACTTT

D gene: .
V gene: TRBV7-2
J gene: TRBJ2-7
clone size: .
CDR3 protein: CASSWPQRTYEQYF
CDR3 DNA: TGTGCCAGCAGCTGGCCCCAGCGAACCTACGAGCAGTACTTC

D gene: .
V gene: TRBV7-2
J gene: TRBJ2-7
clone size: .
CDR3 protein: CASSLTGYEQYF
CDR3 DNA: TGTGCCAGCAGCTTAACAGGCTACGAGCAGTACTTC

D gene: .
V gene: TRBV7-8
J gene: TRBJ1-6
clone size: .
CDR3 protein: CASSLGRQSNSPLHF
CDR3 DNA: TGTGCCAGCAGCTTAGGTCGCCAGTCCAATTCACCCCTCCACTTT

D gene: TRBD1
V gene: TRBV28
J gene: TRBJ2-3
clone size: .
CDR3 protein: CASSLRQGVLSTDTQYF
CDR3 DNA: TGTGCCAGCAGTCTACGACAGGGAGTACTTAGCACAGATACGCAGTATTTT

D gene: TRBD2
V gene: TRBV4-3
J gene: TRBJ2-1
clone size: .
CDR3 protein: CASSRGLAEGLYNEQFF
CDR3 DNA: TGCGCCAGCAGCCGCGGACTAGCGGAGGGATTATACAATGAGCAGTTCTTC

D gene: .
V gene: TRBV28
J gene: TRBJ2-5
clone size: .
CDR3 protein: CASSLFGRESQETQYF
CDR3 DNA: TGTGCCAGCAGTTTATTTGGCCGGGAGTCCCAAGAGACCCAGTACTTC

D gene: TRBD1
V gene: TRBV28
J gene: TRBJ1-1
clone size: few
CDR3 protein: CASLTGGSTEAFF
CDR3 DNA: TGTGCCAGCCTGACAGGGGGTTCCACTGAAGCTTTCTTT

D gene: TRBD1
V gene: TRBV2
J gene: TRBJ2-7
clone size: .
CDR3 protein: CASRDDRESLYEQYF
CDR3 DNA: TGTGCCAGCAGGGATGACAGGGAGAGTCTGTACGAGCAGTACTTC

D gene: .
V gene: TRBV19
J gene: TRBJ1-5
clone size: .
CDR3 protein: CASSMGGGFQPQHF
CDR3 DNA: TGTGCCAGTAGTATGGGTGGGGGGTTTCAGCCCCAGCATTTT